The following is a TCR beta chain sequence with its context. The method was immunoSEQ multiplex PCR; TCRdb's version includes in-frame clones alone and lacks a portion of them. This table holds over a million clones, around 78% found once. The sample is drawn from a study of shared clonotypes between healthy human individuals. This CDR3 is 14 amino acids long. V lost 5 bases to trimming and J lost 1 base, with 12 bases between them. The germline CDR1 and CDR2 sequences are MNHNS and SASEGT. Sequenced: memory CD4+ T cells from PBMCs. The subset denotes: CD45RA-negative fraction. The rearrangement joins TRBV6-1 to TRBJ2-7; possibly TRBD1 for D (5 bases). The receptor was derived from a man aged 18 to 29 in good health. Some clones in this sample may be carry-over from other donors' samples. CDR3 residues: CASSKPGLSYEQYF. As DNA, the CDR3 is TGTGCCAGCAGTAAACCAGGGTTGTCCTACGAGCAGTACTTC.